This T cell receptor (beta chain) was profiled in a study of cytomegalovirus exposure and HLA in healthy donors. Overall study findings and caveats: Most sequenced TCRs were rare (though some public TCRs occurred in many donors). There were 160 or so TCR beta chains listed as cytomegalovirus-associated. The classifier was said to identify cytomegalovirus status with high specificity and sensitivity.

TCRdb's table, derived via immunoSEQ multiplex PCR, lists solely in-frame clones and lacks some. The sample includes under 250,000 clones, 80% to 90% seen only once; the top ten take about 2%. This CDR3 is 15 amino acids long. CDR1 is MDHEN, CDR2 SYDVKM, per germline. After removal of 3 bases from V and 1 base from J, the junction contained 6 bases not matched to a gene. Notes on this clone: Its antigen is not known.

Sequences were obtained from PBMCs. The clonotype comes from a woman between 18 and 29 years old in good health and CMV-seropositive. The chain has TRBV28 and TRBJ2-7; 7 positions agree with TRBD2. CDR3 in DNA: TGTGCCAGCAGTTTTTACCTCGGGGGGTCCTACGAGCAGTACTTC. It specifies CASSFYLGGSYEQYF. Combining the CDR3 with reference TRBV28 and TRBJ2-7 gives the whole variable domain DVKVTQSSRYLVKRTGEKVFLECVQDMDHENMFWYRQDPGLGLRLIYFSYDVKMKEKGDIPEGYSVSREKKERFSLILESASTNQTSMYLCASSFYLGGSYEQYFGPGTRLTVT.